This T cell receptor (beta chain) stems from a study of vaccination effects on CD4 cells after COVID-19. Sequencing used immunoSEQ multiplex PCR; TCRdb keeps in-frame clones, though not all of them. This table has about 71,000 clones, over 75% appearing once. Looked up from germline, CDR1 is SGHTA and CDR2 is FQGNSA. There are 13 residues in the CDR3. V lost 3 bases, J lost 8 bases, and 4 bases stayed unmatched. CD4+ T cells were isolated after 10 days of culture. BNT162b2 vaccine or mRNA-1273 vaccine was given to participants in two doses. Half-medium changes using IL-2 medium occurred on days 3 and 7. A word on this clone: Its antigen is not identified.

The sequenced sample was CD4+ T cells from PBMCs cultured without peptide, obtained after COVID-19 vaccination. The sequence was obtained from a human donor who received a COVID-19 vaccine. This sequence joins TRBV7-2 and TRBJ1-2; the match to TRBD1 covers 9 bases. CDR3 protein: CASSLGQGWGYTF. In nucleotides, the CDR3 is TGTGCCAGCAGCTTGGGACAGGGATGGGGCTACACCTTC.